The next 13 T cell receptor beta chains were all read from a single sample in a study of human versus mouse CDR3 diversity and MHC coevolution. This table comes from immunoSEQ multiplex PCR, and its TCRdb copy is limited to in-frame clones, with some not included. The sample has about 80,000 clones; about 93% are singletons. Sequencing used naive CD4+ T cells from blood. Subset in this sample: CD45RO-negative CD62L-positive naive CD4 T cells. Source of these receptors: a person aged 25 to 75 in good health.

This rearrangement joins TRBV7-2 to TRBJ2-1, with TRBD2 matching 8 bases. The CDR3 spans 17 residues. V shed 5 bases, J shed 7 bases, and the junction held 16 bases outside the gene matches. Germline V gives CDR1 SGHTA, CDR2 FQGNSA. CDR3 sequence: CASSPDPSGGLLNEQFF. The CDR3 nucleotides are TGTGCCAGCAGCCCAGACCCGAGCGGGGGACTCTTGAATGAGCAGTTCTTC.

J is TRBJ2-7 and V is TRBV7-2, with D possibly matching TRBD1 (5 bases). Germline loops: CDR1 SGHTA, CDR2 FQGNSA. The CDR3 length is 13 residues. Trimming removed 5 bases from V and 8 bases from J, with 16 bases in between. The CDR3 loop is CASSKGLGIKQYF. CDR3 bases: TGTGCCAGCAGCAAGGGGCTTGGTATTAAGCAGTACTTC.

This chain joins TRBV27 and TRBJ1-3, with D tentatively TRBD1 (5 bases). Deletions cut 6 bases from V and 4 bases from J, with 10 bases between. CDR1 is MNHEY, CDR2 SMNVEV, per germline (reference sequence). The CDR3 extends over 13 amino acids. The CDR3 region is CASRSGSGNTIYF. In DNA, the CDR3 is TGTGCCAGCAGATCAGGGTCCGGAAACACCATATATTTT.

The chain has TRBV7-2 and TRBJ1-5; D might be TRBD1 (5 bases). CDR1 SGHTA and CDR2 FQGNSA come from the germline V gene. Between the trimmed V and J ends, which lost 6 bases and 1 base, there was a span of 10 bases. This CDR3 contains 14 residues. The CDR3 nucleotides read TGTGCCAGCAGTCGACAGTTAAGCAATCAGCCCCAGCATTTT. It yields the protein CASSRQLSNQPQHF. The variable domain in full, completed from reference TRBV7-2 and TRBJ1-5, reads GAGVSQSPSNKVTEKGKDVELRCDPISGHTALYWYRQSLGQGLEFLIYFQGNSAPDKSGLPSDRFSAERTGGSVSTLTIQRTQQEDSAVYLCASSRQLSNQPQHFGDGTRLSIL.

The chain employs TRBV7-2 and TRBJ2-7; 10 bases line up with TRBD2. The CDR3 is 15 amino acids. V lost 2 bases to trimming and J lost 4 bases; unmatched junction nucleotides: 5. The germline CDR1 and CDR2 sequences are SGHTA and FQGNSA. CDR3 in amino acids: CASSLFLAGVYEQYF. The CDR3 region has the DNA TGTGCCAGCAGCTTATTCCTAGCGGGAGTGTACGAGCAGTACTTC.

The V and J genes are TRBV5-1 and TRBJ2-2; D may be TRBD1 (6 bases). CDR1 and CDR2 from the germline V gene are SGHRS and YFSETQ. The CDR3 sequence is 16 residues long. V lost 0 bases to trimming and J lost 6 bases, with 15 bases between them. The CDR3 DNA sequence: TGCGCCAGCAGCTTGGAAATACAGGGTATCCCCGGGGAGCTGTTTTTT. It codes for CASSLEIQGIPGELFF.

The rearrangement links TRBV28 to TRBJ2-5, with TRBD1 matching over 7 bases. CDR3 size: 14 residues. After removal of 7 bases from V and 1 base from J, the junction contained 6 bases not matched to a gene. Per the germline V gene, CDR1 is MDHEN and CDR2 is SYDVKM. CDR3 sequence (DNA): TGTGCCAGCACCATCGACAGGGCCCAAGAGACCCAGTACTTC. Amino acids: CASTIDRAQETQYF.

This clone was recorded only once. CDR3 sequence reads: CASRPGTTSDTQYF. CDR3 nucleotide sequence: TGTGCCAGCAGGCCCGGGACTACCTCGGATACGCAGTATTTT. J is TRBJ2-3 and V is TRBV5-4; 7 nucleotides align to TRBD2. There are 14 residues in the CDR3. Germline V CDR1 and CDR2: SGHNT, YYREEE (reference sequence). V trimming: 5 bases; J trimming: 6 bases; junction bases outside the gene matches: 9.

CDR3 nucleotide sequence: TGTGCCAGCAGTACGACAGGGCCCCAGCATTTT. Its protein is CASSTTGPQHF. The rearrangement joins TRBV6-6 to TRBJ1-5, with TRBD1 as a possible D gene (6 bases). The germline V and J ends were trimmed by 5 bases and 9 bases, with 8 bases remaining between them. Germline V gene lookup returns CDR1 MNHNY and CDR2 SVGAGI (reference sequence). This CDR3 region has 11 residues.

The CDR3 DNA reads as TGTGCCAGCAGCTTAGCCCTTTACAATGAGCAGTTCTTC. Protein: CASSLALYNEQFF. The chain is built from TRBV11-2 and TRBJ2-1; D call uncertain. V lost 1 base and J lost 4, with 5 bases in between. Germline V gene data show CDR1 as SGHAT and CDR2 as FQNNGV. This CDR3 is 13 amino acids long.

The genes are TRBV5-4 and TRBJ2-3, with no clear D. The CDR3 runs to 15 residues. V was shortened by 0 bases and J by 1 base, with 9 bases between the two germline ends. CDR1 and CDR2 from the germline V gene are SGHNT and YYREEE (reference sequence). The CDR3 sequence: CASSLAQQGTDTQYF. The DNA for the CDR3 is TGTGCCAGCAGCTTGGCGCAGCAGGGCACAGATACGCAGTATTTT.

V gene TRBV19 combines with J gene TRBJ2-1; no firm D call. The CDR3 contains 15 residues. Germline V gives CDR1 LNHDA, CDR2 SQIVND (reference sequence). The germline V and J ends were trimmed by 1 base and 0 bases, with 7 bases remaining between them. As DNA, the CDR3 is TGTGCCAGTAGTATAGGACTGTCCTCCTACAATGAGCAGTTCTTC. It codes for CASSIGLSSYNEQFF.

This CDR3 is CASSLQTSGPYRPYNEQFF. The CDR3 bases are TGTGCCAGCAGCCTCCAGACTAGCGGACCCTACCGGCCCTACAATGAGCAGTTCTTC. The J gene is TRBJ2-1, the V gene TRBV7-9, with 9 bases fitting TRBD2. CDR3 size: 19 residues. Germline V gene sequence: CDR1 SEHNR, CDR2 FQNEAQ (reference sequence). The trim removed 5 bases at V and 2 bases at J, leaving 16 bases unmatched.